The present T cell receptor (beta chain) was sequenced within a study of T cells after yellow fever vaccination. Study results and caveats: Clonotypes found in both CD4 and CD8 compartments made up a small share.

The germline V gene has CDR1 SEHNR and CDR2 FQNEAQ (reference sequence). Unmatched junction bases numbered 4, after V lost 5 bases and J lost 8 bases. This CDR3 is 14 amino acids long. TCRdb reprocessed the 5' RACE reads via MiXCR and lists one record per CDR3 protein. The sample holds 110,000 or so distinct CDR3 sequences, roughly 6.8% seen once. This clonotype has ten or more counts. The target antigen is unknown. V gene TRBV7-9 combines with J gene TRBJ1-4, with TRBD1 matching over 11 bases. This clonotype was sampled from a young man who received the YFV17D yellow fever vaccine. Source: CD4+ T cells sorted from PBMCs, taken about 41 days after the first yellow fever vaccination. CDR3 in amino acids: CASSAGQGGEKLFF. The CDR3 nucleotides read TGTGCCAGCAGCGCGGGACAGGGGGGAGAAAAACTGTTTTTT. Full variable domain (missing parts from reference TRBV7-9 and TRBJ1-4): DTGVSQNPRHKITKRGQNVTFRCDPISEHNRLYWYRQTLGQGPEFLTYFQNEAQLEKSRLLSDRFSAERPKGSFSTLEIQRTEQGDSAMYLCASSAGQGGEKLFFGSGTQLSVL.